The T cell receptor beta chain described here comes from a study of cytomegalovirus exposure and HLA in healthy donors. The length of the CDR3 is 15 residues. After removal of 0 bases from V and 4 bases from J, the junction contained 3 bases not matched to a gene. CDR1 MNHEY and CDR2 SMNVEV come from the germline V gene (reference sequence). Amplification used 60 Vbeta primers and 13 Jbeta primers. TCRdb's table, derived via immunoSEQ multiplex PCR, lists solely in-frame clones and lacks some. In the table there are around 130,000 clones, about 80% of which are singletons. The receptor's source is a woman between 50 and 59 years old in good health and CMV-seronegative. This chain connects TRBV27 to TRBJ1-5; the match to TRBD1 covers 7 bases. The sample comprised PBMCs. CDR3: CASSLSTGRNQPQHF. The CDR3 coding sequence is TGTGCCAGCAGTTTATCGACAGGGCGAAATCAGCCCCAGCATTTT.